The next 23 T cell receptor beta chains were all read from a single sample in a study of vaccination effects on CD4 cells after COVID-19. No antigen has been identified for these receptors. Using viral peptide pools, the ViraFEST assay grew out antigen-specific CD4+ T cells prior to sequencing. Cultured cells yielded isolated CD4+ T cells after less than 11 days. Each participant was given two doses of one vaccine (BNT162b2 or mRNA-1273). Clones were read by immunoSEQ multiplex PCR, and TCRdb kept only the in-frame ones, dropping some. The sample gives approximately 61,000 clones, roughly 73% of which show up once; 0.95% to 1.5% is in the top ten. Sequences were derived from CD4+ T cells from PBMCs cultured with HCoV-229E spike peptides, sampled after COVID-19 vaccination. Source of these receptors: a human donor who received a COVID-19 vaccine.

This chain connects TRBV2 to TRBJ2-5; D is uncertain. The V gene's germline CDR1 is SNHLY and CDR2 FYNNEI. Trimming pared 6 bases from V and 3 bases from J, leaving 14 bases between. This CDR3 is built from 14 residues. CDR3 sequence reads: CASRLGVGEETQYF. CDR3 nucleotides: TGTGCCAGCAGACTCGGTGTAGGCGAAGAGACCCAGTACTTC. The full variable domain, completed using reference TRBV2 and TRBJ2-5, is EPEVTQTPSHQVTQMGQEVILRCVPISNHLYFYWYRQILGQKVEFLVSFYNNEISEKSEIFDDQFSVERPDGSNFTLKIRSTKLEDSAMYFCASRLGVGEETQYFGPGTRLLVL.

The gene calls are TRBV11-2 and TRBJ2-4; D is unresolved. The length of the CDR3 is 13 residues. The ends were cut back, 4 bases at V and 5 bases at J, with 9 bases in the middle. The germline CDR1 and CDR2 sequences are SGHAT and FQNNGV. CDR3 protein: CASSSGYQNIQYF. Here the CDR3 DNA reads TGTGCCAGCAGCTCGGGTTATCAAAACATTCAGTACTTC.

CDR3 in DNA: TGTGCCAGTAGTATAATCGGAACTGAAGCTTTCTTT. It specifies CASSIIGTEAFF. This chain uses TRBV19 with TRBJ1-1; D unresolved. This CDR3 has 12 residues. Trimming left V 2 bases short and J 5 bases short, with 6 bases between. Germline V lookup: CDR1 LNHDA, CDR2 SQIVND (reference sequence).

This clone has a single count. The CDR3: CASSLATGNNEQFF. CDR3 nucleotides: TGCGCCAGCAGCTTGGCCACAGGGAACAATGAGCAGTTCTTC. V is TRBV5-1 and J is TRBJ2-1; a possible D gene is TRBD1 (6 bases). The CDR3 is 14 residues long. V was clipped by 0 bases and J by 5 bases, with 9 bases between them. Germline lookup yields CDR1 SGHRS and CDR2 YFSETQ. The full variable domain, completed using reference TRBV5-1 and TRBJ2-1, is KAGVTQTPRYLIKTRGQQVTLSCSPISGHRSVSWYQQTPGQGLQFLFEYFSETQRNKGNFPGRFSGRQFSNSRSEMNVSTLELGDSALYLCASSLATGNNEQFFGPGTRLTVL.

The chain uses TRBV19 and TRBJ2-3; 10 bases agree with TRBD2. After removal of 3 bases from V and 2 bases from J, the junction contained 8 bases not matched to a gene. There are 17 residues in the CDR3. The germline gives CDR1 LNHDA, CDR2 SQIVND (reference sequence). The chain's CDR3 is CASSIGTGLAATDTQYF. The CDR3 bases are TGTGCCAGTAGTATTGGGACCGGACTAGCGGCCACAGATACGCAGTATTTT.

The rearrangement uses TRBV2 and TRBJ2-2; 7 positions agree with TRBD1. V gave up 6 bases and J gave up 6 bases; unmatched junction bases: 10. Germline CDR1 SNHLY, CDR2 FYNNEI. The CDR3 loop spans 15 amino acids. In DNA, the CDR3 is TGTGCCAGCAGCGAAACAGGGGTTCGGTCCGGGGAGCTGTTTTTT. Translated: CASSETGVRSGELFF.

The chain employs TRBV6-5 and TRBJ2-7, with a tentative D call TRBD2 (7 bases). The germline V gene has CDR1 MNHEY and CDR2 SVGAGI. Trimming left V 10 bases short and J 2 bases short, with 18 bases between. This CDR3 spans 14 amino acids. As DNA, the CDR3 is TGTGCCACCGCGCCTGGGGGGGCGACCTACGAGCAGTACGTC. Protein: CATAPGGATYEQYV.

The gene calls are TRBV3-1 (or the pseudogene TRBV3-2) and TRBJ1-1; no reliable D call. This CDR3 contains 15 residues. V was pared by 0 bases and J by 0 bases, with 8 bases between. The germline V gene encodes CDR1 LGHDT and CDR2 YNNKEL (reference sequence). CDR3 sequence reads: CASSQETRMNTEAFF. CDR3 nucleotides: TGTGCCAGCAGCCAAGAAACGAGGATGAACACTGAAGCTTTCTTT.

The CDR3 DNA is TGTGCCAGTAGTTTTTCAGGCTCCGGGGGTGGCTACACCTTC. Encoded protein: CASSFSGSGGGYTF. The V call is TRBV19, the J call TRBJ1-2; D is perhaps TRBD1 (5 bases). Looked up from germline, CDR1 is LNHDA and CDR2 is SQIVND (reference sequence). Trimming removed 5 bases from V and 7 bases from J, with 17 bases in between. The CDR3 loop spans 14 amino acids.

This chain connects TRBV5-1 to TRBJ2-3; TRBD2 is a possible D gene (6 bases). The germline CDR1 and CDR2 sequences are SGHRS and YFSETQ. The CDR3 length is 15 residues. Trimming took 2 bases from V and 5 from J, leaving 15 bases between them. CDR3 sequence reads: CASSLETRREDTQYF. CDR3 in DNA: TGCGCCAGCAGCTTAGAGACTAGAAGGGAAGATACGCAGTATTTT.

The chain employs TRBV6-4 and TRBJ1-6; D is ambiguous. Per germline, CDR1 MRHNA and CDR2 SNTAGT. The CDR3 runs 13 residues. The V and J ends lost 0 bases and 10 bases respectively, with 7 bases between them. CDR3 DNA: TGTGCCAGCAGTGACTCCTCGGGGTCACCCCTCCACTTT. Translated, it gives CASSDSSGSPLHF.

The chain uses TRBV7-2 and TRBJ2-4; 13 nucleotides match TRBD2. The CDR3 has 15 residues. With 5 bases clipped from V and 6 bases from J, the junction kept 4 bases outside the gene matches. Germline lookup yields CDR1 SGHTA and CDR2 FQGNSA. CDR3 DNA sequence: TGTGCCAGCAGCCAACTAGCGGGGGGGGCAAACATTCAGTACTTC. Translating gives CASSQLAGGANIQYF.

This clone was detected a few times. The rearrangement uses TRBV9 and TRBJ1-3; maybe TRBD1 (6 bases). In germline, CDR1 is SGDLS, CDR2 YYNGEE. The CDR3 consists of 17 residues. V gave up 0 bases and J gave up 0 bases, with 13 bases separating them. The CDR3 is CASSVDPGALSGNTIYF. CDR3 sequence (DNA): TGTGCCAGCAGCGTAGACCCAGGGGCCCTCTCTGGAAACACCATATATTTT.

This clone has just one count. The CDR3 spells CASSSPQGLEEKLFF. Here the CDR3 DNA reads TGTGCCAGCAGCTCCCCACAGGGGCTTGAGGAAAAACTGTTTTTT. The V and J genes are TRBV5-5 and TRBJ1-4, with 7 nucleotides matching TRBD1. V lost 3 bases and J lost 8; bases outside the gene matches: 10. The V gene's germline CDR1 is SGHKS and CDR2 YYEKEE (reference sequence). The CDR3 runs to 15 residues. The variable domain in full, with the rest retrieved from reference TRBV5-5 and TRBJ1-4, is DAGVTQSPTHLIKTRGQQVTLRCSPISGHKSVSWYQQVLGQGPQFIFQYYEKEERGRGNFPDRFSARQFPNYSSELNVNALLLGDSALYLCASSSPQGLEEKLFFGSGTQLSVL.

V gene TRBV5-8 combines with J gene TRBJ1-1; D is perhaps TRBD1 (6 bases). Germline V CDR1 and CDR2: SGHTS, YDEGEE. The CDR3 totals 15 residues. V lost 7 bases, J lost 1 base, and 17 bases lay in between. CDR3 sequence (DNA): TGTGCCAGCCCGGGAGAAGAGGGGGGGAACACTGAAGCTTTCTTT. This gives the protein CASPGEEGGNTEAFF.

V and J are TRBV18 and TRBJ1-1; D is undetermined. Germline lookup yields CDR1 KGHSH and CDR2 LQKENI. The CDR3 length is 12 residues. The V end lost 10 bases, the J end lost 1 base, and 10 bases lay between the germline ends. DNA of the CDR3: TGTGCCACCGGGGAGCGGAACACTGAAGCTTTCTTT. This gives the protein CATGERNTEAFF.

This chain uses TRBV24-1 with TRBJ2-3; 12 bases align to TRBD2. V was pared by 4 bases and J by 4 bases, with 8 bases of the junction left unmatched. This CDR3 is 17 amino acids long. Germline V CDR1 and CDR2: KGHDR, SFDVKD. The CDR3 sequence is CATSDPGLAGMSDTQYF. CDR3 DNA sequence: TGTGCCACCAGTGACCCTGGACTAGCGGGGATGTCAGATACGCAGTATTTT.

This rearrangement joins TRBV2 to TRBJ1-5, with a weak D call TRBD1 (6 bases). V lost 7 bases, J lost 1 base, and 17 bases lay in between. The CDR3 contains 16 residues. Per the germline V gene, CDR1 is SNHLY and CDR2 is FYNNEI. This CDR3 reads CASILEEGGSNQPQHF. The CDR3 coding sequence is TGTGCCAGCATCCTCGAGGAGGGGGGCAGCAATCAGCCCCAGCATTTT.

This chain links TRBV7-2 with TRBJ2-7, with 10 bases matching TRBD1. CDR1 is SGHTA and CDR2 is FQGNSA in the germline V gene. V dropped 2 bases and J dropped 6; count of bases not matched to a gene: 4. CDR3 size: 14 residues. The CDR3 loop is CASSLKGQGFEQYV. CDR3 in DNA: TGTGCCAGCAGCTTAAAGGGACAGGGGTTCGAGCAGTACGTC.

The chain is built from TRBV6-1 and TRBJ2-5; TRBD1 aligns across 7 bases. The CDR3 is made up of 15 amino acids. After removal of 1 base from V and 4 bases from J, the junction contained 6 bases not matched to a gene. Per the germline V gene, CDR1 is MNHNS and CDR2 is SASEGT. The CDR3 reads CASSEEGGRTETQYF. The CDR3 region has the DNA TGTGCCAGCAGTGAAGAAGGGGGCCGAACAGAGACCCAGTACTTC.

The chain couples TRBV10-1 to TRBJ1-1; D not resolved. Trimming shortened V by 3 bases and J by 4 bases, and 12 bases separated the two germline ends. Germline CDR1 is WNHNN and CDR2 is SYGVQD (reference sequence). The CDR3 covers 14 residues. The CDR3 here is CASSDLWTGTEAFF. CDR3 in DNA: TGCGCCAGCAGTGACCTTTGGACGGGCACTGAAGCTTTCTTT.

CDR3 in amino acids: CASRYRQELPLHF. In DNA, the CDR3 is TGTGCCAGTAGGTACAGACAGGAGCTACCCCTCCACTTT. The rearrangement links TRBV19 to TRBJ1-6; weak D call: TRBD1 (6 bases). CDR3 length: 13 amino acids. The V end lost 6 bases, the J end lost 12 bases, and 15 bases lay between the germline ends. Germline lookup yields CDR1 LNHDA and CDR2 SQIVND (reference sequence).

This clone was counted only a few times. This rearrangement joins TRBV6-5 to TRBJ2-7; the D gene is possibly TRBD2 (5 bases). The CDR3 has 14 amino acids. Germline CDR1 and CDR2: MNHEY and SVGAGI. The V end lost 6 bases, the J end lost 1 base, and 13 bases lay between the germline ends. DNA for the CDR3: TGTGCCAGCAGCTACAACCCGGGGTCCTACGAGCAGTACGTC. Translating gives CASSYNPGSYEQYV.